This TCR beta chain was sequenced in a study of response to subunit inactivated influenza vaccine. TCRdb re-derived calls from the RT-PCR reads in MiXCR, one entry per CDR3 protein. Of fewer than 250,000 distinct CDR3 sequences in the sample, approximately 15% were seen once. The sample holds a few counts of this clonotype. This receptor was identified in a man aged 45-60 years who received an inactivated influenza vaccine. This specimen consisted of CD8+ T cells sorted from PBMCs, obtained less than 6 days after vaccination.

CDR3 residues: CASSSWGASYGYTF. The DNA for the CDR3 is TGTGCCAGCAGCTCCTGGGGGGCGAGCTATGGCTACACCTTC. The chain recombines TRBV7-9 with TRBJ1-2; weak D call: TRBD1 (6 bases). The CDR3 has 14 amino acids. V shed 4 bases and J shed 4 bases, with 13 bases lying between them. Germline V lookup: CDR1 SEHNR, CDR2 FQNEAQ (reference sequence).